The present entry profiles one T cell receptor (beta chain) with its context. Its target is not known. This sample stems from a study of long-term antiretroviral therapy in people with HIV. Version v3.0 of the immunoSEQ assay ran at survey level. Sequencing targeted 40,000-50,000 T-cell genomes per sample. Only in-frame clones appear in the TCRdb table, and some are missing; sequencing was by immunoSEQ multiplex PCR. The sample holds around 6,400 clones, roughly 80% seen once. Study results and caveats: Diversity increased after ART yet remained lower than in transplant donor controls.

This CDR3 has 14 residues. V lost 4 bases and J 8 bases, leaving 17 bases between the germline ends. Germline V gene lookup returns CDR1 SGHKS and CDR2 YYEKEE (reference sequence). Sequencing used unsorted PBMCs, obtained 0.5 years before starting antiretroviral therapy. The sequence was obtained from a man aged 40-55 years with HIV. This chain uses TRBV5-5 with TRBJ2-3; D gene uncertain. The CDR3 spells CASSPPVAPTTQYF. As DNA, the CDR3 is TGTGCCAGCAGCCCCCCGGTGGCCCCCACTACGCAGTATTTT.